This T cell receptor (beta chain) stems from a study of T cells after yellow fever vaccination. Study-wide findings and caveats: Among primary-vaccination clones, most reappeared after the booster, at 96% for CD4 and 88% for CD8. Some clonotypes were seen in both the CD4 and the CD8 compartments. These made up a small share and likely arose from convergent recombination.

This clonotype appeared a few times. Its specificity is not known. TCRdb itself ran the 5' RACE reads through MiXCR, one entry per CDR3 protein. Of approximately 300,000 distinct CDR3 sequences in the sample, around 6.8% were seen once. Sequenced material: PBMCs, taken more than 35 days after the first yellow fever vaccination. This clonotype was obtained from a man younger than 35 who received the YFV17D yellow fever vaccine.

The CDR3 DNA is TGTGCCAGCAGCTTAGGGGGCAGAAGTTCACCCCTCCACTTT. Its protein is CASSLGGRSSPLHF. This chain joins TRBV7-3 and TRBJ1-6, with a weak D call TRBD1 (6 bases). The CDR3 consists of 14 residues. Per germline, CDR1 SGHTA and CDR2 FQGTGA. Trimming took 2 bases from V and 9 from J, leaving 11 bases between them.